This TCR beta chain is from a study of blood T cells in healthy people across ages. The CDR3 consists of 16 residues. V gave up 3 bases and J gave up 5 bases; unmatched junction bases: 7. Combining a sample-barcoded 5' primer with a J-beta primer mix, a second PCR ran for 7 to 11 cycles. Per-sample output comprised a minimum of 2.5 million paired-end reads containing CDR3. MiXCR was run by TCRdb on the 5' RACE reads, yielding one entry per CDR3 protein. The table lists about 1.5 million distinct CDR3 sequences, around 40% of them singletons. Sequencing was performed on blood. The clonotype comes from a young woman in good health. This chain joins TRBV12-3 or TRBV12-4 and TRBJ1-2, with 12 bases that match TRBD1. CDR3 amino acids: CASSFGDRGLRYGYTF. The DNA of the CDR3 is TGTGCCAGCAGTTTCGGGGACAGGGGGCTTAGGTATGGCTACACCTTC.